This T cell receptor beta chain was documented in a study of neurological immune-mediated disorders (dated by TCRdb to between 2018 and 2020). Context from the whole study: Among the 35 or so multiple sclerosis patients, approximately 31 had relapsing-remitting MS and 3 had secondary progressive MS. Peripheral blood TCR-beta repertoires from HTLV-I-associated myelopathy (HAM/TSP) patients, multiple sclerosis patients and healthy controls were compared by UMI-based sequencing. The roughly 110 TCR-beta libraries covered PBMC samples along with longitudinal samples, technical triplicates, and paired sorted CD4+ and CD8+ T-cell subsets. Of the roughly 71 subjects in the cohort, about 14 were HAM/TSP patients, roughly 35 were multiple sclerosis patients, and about 20 were healthy controls. The paper's findings and limits, for the study overall: No identical CDR3 amino acid sequences were found to be shared among expanded clones across subjects, suggesting that TCR-beta repertoires were private in all groups. The MS cluster was not associated with any clinical or MRI features, and the authors stated that larger cohorts are needed. In phylogenetic analysis, the repertoires of 18 of 34 MS patients grouped into a cluster of related CDR3 sequences, which suggests a possible signature at the repertoire level. The highest TCR clonal expansion was observed in HAM/TSP patients, whereas the lowest was observed in MS patients, even when compared with healthy controls.

For the unsorted PBMC libraries, 2 million PBMCs were stored in RNAlater at -80 degrees C until RNA extraction and were used to generate the libraries. The multiple sclerosis patients were enrolled in a US clinical protocol that evaluated disease progression with magnetic resonance imaging. Peripheral blood was subjected to Ficoll-Hypaque density gradient centrifugation to isolate PBMCs, which were then cryopreserved in liquid nitrogen. cDNA was synthesized by template-switch 5'RACE using a primer carrying a 10-nucleotide random unique molecular identifier by which each TCR transcript was tagged. Every sequencing run yielded over 190 million TCR-beta sequences covering 15-18 subjects. The RNeasy kit was used to extract total RNA. Using the KAPA Real-time Library Amplification kit, TCR-beta VDJ regions were amplified with primers for the TCR constant region and the 5'RACE anchor. Sample indexes and Illumina adaptors were added in a first PCR, after which library yield was increased in a second PCR. The roughly 650 bp TCR product was size-selected on a 2% E-gel SizeSelection system after Ampure bead purification. Before pooling, library quality was checked on a Bioanalyzer, concentration was measured with Qubit, and libraries were quantified with the Kapa Library Quantification kit. Libraries were sequenced paired-end 2 x 150 bp on an Illumina HiSeq 2500. To increase sequence diversity, roughly 24-32% phiX was spiked into each library pool. The study's processing was this. The UMI-based MiGEC pipeline processed quality-filtered reads and removed over 80% of raw TCR sequences during error correction. IMGT germline references were used for alignment of VDJ genes, and clonotypes were defined by a unique CDR3 amino acid sequence together with V-J genes. VDJtools evaluated clonal expansion, Shannon diversity and CDR3 relatedness (CalcPairwiseDistances, ClusterSamples); CLCbio workbench built phylogenetic trees. A clone was classed as expanded if it had 8 or more unique UMIs, a cutoff based on coefficient-of-variation modelling across technical triplicates. The public reads were run again by TCRdb, first through fastp at Q25 and then through MiXCR, and only productive beta chains were kept. Each record represents a unique CDR3 protein, reported with the most common genes and DNA among its rows. The V and J calls come from TCRdb's annotation, not from the publication. The sample table holds about 66,000 distinct CDR3 sequences, of which roughly 3.2% were seen once. Clones ranked in the top ten supply approximately 3.5% of the sample.

The germline V gene gives CDR1 as SNHLY and CDR2 as FYNNEI. The V end loses 4 bases and the J end loses 5 bases, and a stretch of 11 bases separates them. From its cysteine to its phenylalanine, the CDR3 spans 13 amino acids. Only the CDR3 part of the read is kept: 39 bases, read in frame from the first base. In its sample, this clonotype was seen many times. This receptor's antigen is unknown. No base quality information exists; no much larger clone differs at one position. The sequence was collected from a man aged 40-55 years with multiple sclerosis. Sequenced: PBMCs. This chain is built from TRBV2 and TRBJ2-5; the D region may be TRBD1 or TRBD2, each matching 5 bases equally. At the DNA level, the sequence is TGTGCCAGCAGTGGAGGGGTAGGGGAGACCCAGTACTTC. The encoded protein is CASSGGVGETQYF.